In this sample, the clone carrying this T cell receptor beta chain turned up many times. As yet, its antigen is unknown. This table comes from immunoSEQ multiplex PCR, and its TCRdb copy is limited to in-frame clones, with some not included. The repertoire yields approximately 34,000 clones, none seen only once; the top ten contain about 7%. The source of the sample is a study of T cells after posttransplantation cyclophosphamide. Study-wide points: Donor CD8+ memory clones often dominated recipient blood repertoires at later times. Recipient CMV seropositivity and CMV reactivation strongly tracked TRB clonality.

This CDR3 spans 15 amino acids. Germline CDR1 is LNHDA and CDR2 is SQIVND (reference sequence). Between the trimmed V and J ends, which lost 5 bases and 0 bases, there was a span of 13 bases. The rearrangement links TRBV19 to TRBJ2-5, with D perhaps being TRBD1 or TRBD2 (5 bases each). The source of this sequence is a woman aged 45-65 years in good health and a related stem cell transplant donor. Sample: PBMCs. Here the CDR3 reads CASSEGLGYQETQYF. As DNA, the CDR3 is TGTGCCAGTAGTGAGGGGCTTGGGTACCAAGAGACCCAGTACTTC. Full variable domain (rest looked up from reference TRBV19 and TRBJ2-5): DGGITQSPKYLFRKEGQNVTLSCEQNLNHDAMYWYRQDPGQGLRLIYYSQIVNDFQKGDIAEGYSVSREKKESFPLTVTSAQKNPTAFYLCASSEGLGYQETQYFGPGTRLLVL.